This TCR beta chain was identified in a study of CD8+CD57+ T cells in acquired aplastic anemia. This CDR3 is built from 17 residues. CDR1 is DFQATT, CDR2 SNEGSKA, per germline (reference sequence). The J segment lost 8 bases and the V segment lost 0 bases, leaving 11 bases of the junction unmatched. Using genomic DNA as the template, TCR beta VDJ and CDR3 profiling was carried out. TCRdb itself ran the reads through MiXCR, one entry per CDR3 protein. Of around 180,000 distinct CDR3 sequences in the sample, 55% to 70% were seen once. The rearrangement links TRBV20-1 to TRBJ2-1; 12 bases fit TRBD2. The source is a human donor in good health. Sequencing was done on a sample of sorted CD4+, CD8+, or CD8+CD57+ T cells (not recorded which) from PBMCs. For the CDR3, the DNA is TGCAGTGCTAGAGATCCATCTAGCGGGAGGGCCAGGGATGAGCAGTTCTTC. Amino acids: CSARDPSSGRARDEQFF.